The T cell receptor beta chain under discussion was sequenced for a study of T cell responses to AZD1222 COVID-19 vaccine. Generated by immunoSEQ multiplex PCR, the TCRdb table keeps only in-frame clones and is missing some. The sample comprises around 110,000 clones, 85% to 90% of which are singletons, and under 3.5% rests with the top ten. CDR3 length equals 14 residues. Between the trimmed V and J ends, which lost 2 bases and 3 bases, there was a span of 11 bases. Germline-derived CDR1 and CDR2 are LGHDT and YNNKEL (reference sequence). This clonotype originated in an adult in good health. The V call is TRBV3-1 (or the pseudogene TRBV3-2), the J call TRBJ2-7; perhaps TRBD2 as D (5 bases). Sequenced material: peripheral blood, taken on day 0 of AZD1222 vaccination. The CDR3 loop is CASSQFVGNYEQYF. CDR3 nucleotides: TGTGCCAGCAGCCAATTCGTCGGGAACTACGAGCAGTACTTC.